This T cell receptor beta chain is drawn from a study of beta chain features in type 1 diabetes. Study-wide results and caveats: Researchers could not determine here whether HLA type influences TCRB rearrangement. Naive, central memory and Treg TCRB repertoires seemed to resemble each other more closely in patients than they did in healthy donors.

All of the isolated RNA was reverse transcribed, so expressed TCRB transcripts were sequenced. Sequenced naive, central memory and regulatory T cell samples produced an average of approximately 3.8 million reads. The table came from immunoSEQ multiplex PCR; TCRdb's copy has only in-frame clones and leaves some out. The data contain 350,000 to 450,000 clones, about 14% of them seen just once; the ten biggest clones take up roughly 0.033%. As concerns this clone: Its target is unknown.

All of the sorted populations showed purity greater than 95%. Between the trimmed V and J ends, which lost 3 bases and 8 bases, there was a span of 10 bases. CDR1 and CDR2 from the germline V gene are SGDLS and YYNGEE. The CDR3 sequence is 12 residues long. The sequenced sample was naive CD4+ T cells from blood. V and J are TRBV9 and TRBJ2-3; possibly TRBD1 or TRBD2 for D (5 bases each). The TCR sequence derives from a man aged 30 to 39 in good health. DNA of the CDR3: TGTGCCAGCAGCGCGGGACCGCCTACGCAGTATTTT. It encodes CASSAGPPTQYF.